This T cell receptor beta chain was sequenced in a study of cytotoxic CD8 clonotypes in ibrutinib-treated CLL. Study summary: The patient breakdown showed approximately 11 relapsed/refractory and around 16 treatment-naive cases, with about 18 IGHV unmutated. Investigators reported some 24 partial and 2 complete responses; after median roughly 70 months, approximately 15 patients remained remitted and about 12 progressed. The study's findings and limits: Clonality increased at ibrutinib response, then returned toward baseline at progression. The public clonotypes identified were infrequent and showed contraction or stability on treatment.

V lost 8 bases and J 10 bases, leaving 20 bases between the germline ends. Germline V gives CDR1 MNHEY, CDR2 SVGAGI. This CDR3 has 14 amino acids. TCRdb's copy holds only in-frame clones and misses some; the assay was immunoSEQ multiplex PCR. The sample consists of some 200,000 clones, around 75% of them appearing once. Worth noting for this clone: Antigen unknown.

The chain employs TRBV6-5 and TRBJ1-4; D is undetermined. Sequencing was performed on PBMCs, taken after 12 months of ibrutinib treatment. The TCR originated in a human donor with chronic lymphocytic leukemia. The CDR3 loop is CASGLEGSRGKLFF. In nucleotides, the CDR3 is TGTGCCAGCGGGTTGGAGGGCTCCCGGGGAAAACTGTTTTTT.